The T cell receptor (beta chain) described here comes from a study of blood T cell repertoires in COVID-19. The assay was immunoSEQ multiplex PCR, and TCRdb's table has in-frame clones only and misses some. The repertoire consists of tens of thousands of clones, with approximately 80% occurring once and the leading ten covering 15% to 19%. Sequencing used peripheral blood. This TCR derives from a woman older than 75 with acute or convalescent COVID-19.

The CDR3 DNA reads TGTGCCAGCAGTTTACCGGGTACGAACACTGAAGCTTTCTTT. It yields the protein CASSLPGTNTEAFF. The chain couples TRBV28 to TRBJ1-1; no definite D call. Deletions cut 2 bases from V and 1 base from J, with 8 bases between. The CDR3 covers 14 residues. The germline V gene has CDR1 MDHEN and CDR2 SYDVKM.